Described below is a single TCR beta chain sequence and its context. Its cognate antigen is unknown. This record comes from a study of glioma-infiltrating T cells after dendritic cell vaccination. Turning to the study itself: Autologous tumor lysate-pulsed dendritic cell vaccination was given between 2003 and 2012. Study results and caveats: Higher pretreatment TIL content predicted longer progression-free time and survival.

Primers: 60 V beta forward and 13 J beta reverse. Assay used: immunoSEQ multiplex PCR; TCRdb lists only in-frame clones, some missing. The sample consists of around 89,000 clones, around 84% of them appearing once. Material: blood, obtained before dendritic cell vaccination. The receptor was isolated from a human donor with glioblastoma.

CDR3 nucleotide sequence: TGTGCCAGCAGCTTGTCCCAGATAGCGGGAGGATGGAATGAGCAGTTCTTC. As protein: CASSLSQIAGGWNEQFF. The rearrangement joins TRBV5-8 to TRBJ2-1; 10 bases align to TRBD2. The ends lost 1 base at V and 7 bases at J; junction bases unmatched: 11. The CDR3 runs to 17 residues. Germline CDR1 reads SGHTS; CDR2 reads YDEGEE.